The 32 T cell receptor beta chains presented below share a single source sample, sequenced in a study of control samples from healthy donors and cancer patients. Sequenced by immunoSEQ multiplex PCR; TCRdb stores in-frame clones only, minus some. This table holds tens of thousands of clones, roughly 86% found once. The sample taken for sequencing was blood. These receptors were collected from a man aged 45 to 65 in good health.

The chain is built from TRBV5-6 and TRBJ2-3; D is uncertain. Trimming pared 6 bases from V and 2 bases from J, leaving 13 bases between. Germline V lookup: CDR1 SGHDT, CDR2 YYEEEE. The CDR3 covers 14 residues. The CDR3 is CASTRRDLTDTQYF. CDR3 nucleotides: TGTGCCAGCACCCGGAGAGATCTCACAGATACGCAGTATTTT.

The CDR3 nucleotides are TGTGCCAGCAGGGGTTATAGCAATCAGCCCCAGCATTTT. Protein: CASRGYSNQPQHF. This chain links TRBV6-5 with TRBJ1-5; D remains ambiguous. The CDR3 extends over 13 amino acids. Germline V CDR1 and CDR2: MNHEY, SVGAGI. Trimming took 6 bases from V and 0 from J, leaving 6 bases between them.

This chain joins TRBV6-5 and TRBJ2-1; D unresolved. Germline CDR1 MNHEY, CDR2 SVGAGI. The V gene lost 5 bases and the J gene lost 4 bases, with 6 bases spanning the gap. This CDR3 is 12 amino acids long. The CDR3 loop is CASSIAYNEQFF. The CDR3 DNA reads TGTGCCAGCAGTATAGCTTACAATGAGCAGTTCTTC.

The V and J genes are TRBV5-1 and TRBJ1-4; a weak D match, TRBD1 (6 bases). This CDR3 has 15 amino acids. Between the trimmed V and J ends, which lost 5 bases and 7 bases, there was a span of 18 bases. The germline gives CDR1 SGHRS, CDR2 YFSETQ. The CDR3 region is CASRDGGGMAEKLFF. For the CDR3, the DNA is TGCGCCAGCAGGGACGGTGGGGGCATGGCTGAAAAACTGTTTTTT.

This clone was seen a single time. The CDR3 region is CASSLYSNQPQHF. The CDR3, as DNA: TGTGCCAGCAGCTTGTATAGCAATCAGCCCCAGCATTTT. The chain carries TRBV5-6 and TRBJ1-5; D remains unclear. Trimming pared 1 base from V and 0 bases from J, leaving 2 bases between. The germline V gene has CDR1 SGHDT and CDR2 YYEEEE. This CDR3 comprises 13 residues.

The chain employs TRBV18 and TRBJ2-1; D ambiguous. CDR3 length equals 15 residues. V dropped 0 bases and J dropped 0 bases, with 6 bases sitting between them. CDR1 KGHSH and CDR2 LQKENI come from the germline V gene. The CDR3 nucleotides read TGTGCCAGCTCACCACCTGCTAGCTCCTACAATGAGCAGTTCTTC. Its protein is CASSPPASSYNEQFF. Combining the CDR3 with reference TRBV18 and TRBJ2-1 gives the whole variable domain NAGVMQNPRHLVRRRGQEARLRCSPMKGHSHVYWYRQLPEEGLKFMVYLQKENIIDESGMPKERFSAEFPKEGPSILRIQQVVRGDSAAYFCASSPPASSYNEQFFGPGTRLTVL.

Written as DNA, the CDR3 is TGTGCCAGCAGCTCGGGACTTGCAGATGGGGAAAAACTGTTTTTT. This sequence encodes CASSSGLADGEKLFF. The rearrangement joins TRBV5-8 to TRBJ1-4; the D gene is possibly TRBD1 (5 bases). Germline loops: CDR1 SGHTS, CDR2 YDEGEE. The ends were cut back, 3 bases at V and 8 bases at J, with 17 bases in the middle. The CDR3 consists of 15 residues.

The V gene is TRBV7-2, the J gene TRBJ2-1; TRBD1 might be the D (5 bases). V was cut by 5 bases and J by 4 bases, with 15 bases left in between. Germline V gene lookup returns CDR1 SGHTA and CDR2 FQGNSA. The CDR3 length is 15 residues. The CDR3 spells CASSPGPPIYNEQFF. The DNA of the CDR3 is TGTGCCAGCAGCCCAGGGCCTCCGATTTACAATGAGCAGTTCTTC. Looking up the rest from reference TRBV7-2 and TRBJ2-1 gives the full variable domain: GAGVSQSPSNKVTEKGKDVELRCDPISGHTALYWYRQSLGQGLEFLIYFQGNSAPDKSGLPSDRFSAERTGGSVSTLTIQRTQQEDSAVYLCASSPGPPIYNEQFFGPGTRLTVL.

The CDR3 coding sequence is TGTGCCAGCAGCTCACGTGGGGGGGCGGAAGAGCAGTACTTC. It yields the protein CASSSRGGAEEQYF. The chain is built from TRBV7-9 and TRBJ2-7; D might be TRBD2 (7 bases). This CDR3 contains 14 residues. Germline V CDR1 and CDR2: SEHNR, FQNEAQ (reference sequence). V was cut by 4 bases and J by 7 bases, with 17 bases left in between. The whole variable domain, remainder taken from reference TRBV7-9 and TRBJ2-7, is DTGVSQNPRHKITKRGQNVTFRCDPISEHNRLYWYRQTLGQGPEFLTYFQNEAQLEKSRLLSDRFSAERPKGSFSTLEIQRTEQGDSAMYLCASSSRGGAEEQYFGPGTRLTVT.

The chain uses TRBV30 and TRBJ1-1; the D gene is possibly TRBD1 (5 bases). Trimming took 2 bases from V and 11 from J, leaving 12 bases between them. In germline, CDR1 is GTSNPN, CDR2 SVGIG (reference sequence). This CDR3 spans 11 amino acids. CDR3 sequence reads: CAWSPVGDAFF. DNA for the CDR3: TGTGCCTGGAGTCCCGTGGGGGATGCTTTCTTT.

DNA for the CDR3: TGTGCCAGCAGTTTTTGGAGCGGCTACACCTTC. Protein: CASSFWSGYTF. The V gene is TRBV12-3 or TRBV12-4, the J gene TRBJ1-2; D unresolved. V lost 3 bases and J 8 bases, leaving 7 bases between the germline ends. CDR3 length equals 11 residues.

This clone has only one observation. The chain carries TRBV5-6 and TRBJ2-1; D unclear. Germline V gives CDR1 SGHDT, CDR2 YYEEEE. V lost 4 bases and J lost 3, with 5 bases in between. The CDR3 has 12 amino acids. The CDR3 here is CASSPYYNEQFF. In DNA form, the CDR3 reads TGTGCCAGCAGCCCGTACTACAATGAGCAGTTCTTC.

The chain uses TRBV6-6 and TRBJ1-2; perhaps TRBD1 as D (5 bases). Trimming pared 2 bases from V and 4 bases from J, leaving 8 bases between. CDR1 and CDR2 from the germline V gene are MNHNY and SVGAGI (reference sequence). This CDR3 has 13 residues. The CDR3 region has the DNA TGTGCCAGCAGTTACGGGGACGGCTATGGCTACACCTTC. Translation: CASSYGDGYGYTF.

DNA for the CDR3: TGTGCCAGCTCACCAGACAGGGTGGTGGATGGCTACACCTTC. It is translated as CASSPDRVVDGYTF. This rearrangement joins TRBV18 to TRBJ1-2; 7 bases are a match to TRBD1. Trimming cost V 2 bases and J 6 bases; bases outside gene matches: 6. Looked up from germline, CDR1 is KGHSH and CDR2 is LQKENI. The CDR3 runs 14 residues.

The chain has TRBV5-6 and TRBJ1-1, with TRBD1 identical over 7 bases. Germline CDR1 SGHDT, CDR2 YYEEEE. This CDR3 comprises 17 residues. J was trimmed by 4 bases and V by 2 bases; bases with no gene match: 14. In nucleotides, the CDR3 is TGTGCCAGCAGCTTTTACAGGGGAGGGGCTGGAGCCACTGAAGCTTTCTTT. The encoded protein is CASSFYRGGAGATEAFF.

The CDR3 reads CASSPLGTLPPEFEAFF. DNA of the CDR3: TGTGCCAGTAGTCCCCTCGGGACCTTACCCCCCGAGTTTGAAGCTTTCTTT. This sequence joins TRBV19 and TRBJ1-1, with D possibly matching TRBD1 (5 bases). V was clipped by 5 bases and J by 7 bases, with 26 bases between them. Germline V gene data show CDR1 as LNHDA and CDR2 as SQIVND (reference sequence). This CDR3 comprises 17 residues.

The CDR3 sequence: CASSRRLRDSEAFF. The DNA for the CDR3 is TGTGCCAGCAGTCGCAGGTTGAGGGACTCTGAAGCTTTCTTT. This chain connects TRBV3-1 (or the pseudogene TRBV3-2) to TRBJ1-1; tentatively, D is TRBD1 (5 bases). V was shortened by 6 bases and J by 6 bases, with 17 bases between the two germline ends. This CDR3 has 14 residues. CDR1 and CDR2 (germline): LGHDT, YNNKEL (reference sequence).

The chain joins TRBV11-2 to TRBJ1-2; D not certain. Per germline, CDR1 SGHAT and CDR2 FQNNGV. The CDR3 consists of 14 residues. Trimming left V 1 base short and J 2 bases short, with 8 bases between. CDR3 sequence: CASSLVPGNYGYTF. CDR3 nucleotide sequence: TGTGCCAGCAGCTTAGTTCCGGGGAACTATGGCTACACCTTC.

The CDR3 DNA reads TGTGCCAGCAGTTACTCCCCTACTAGCGGGAAAAACATTCAGTACTTC. Protein product: CASSYSPTSGKNIQYF. V usage is TRBV6-2 or TRBV6-3 and J usage is TRBJ2-4; the match to TRBD2 covers 9 bases. Trimming cost V 0 bases and J 4 bases; bases outside gene matches: 4. Germline V CDR1 and CDR2: MNHEY, SVGEGT. CDR3 length: 16 amino acids.

V usage is TRBV10-1 and J usage is TRBJ2-7; 9 bases fit TRBD1. The CDR3 length is 15 residues. V dropped 2 bases and J dropped 5; count of bases not matched to a gene: 7. Per the germline V gene, CDR1 is WNHNN and CDR2 is SYGVQD (reference sequence). CDR3: CASSEGQGTIDEQYF. In DNA, the CDR3 is TGCGCCAGCAGTGAGGGACAGGGGACAATCGACGAGCAGTACTTC.

This chain uses TRBV4-3 with TRBJ2-6, with D possibly matching TRBD1 (6 bases). V lost 3 bases to trimming and J lost 2 bases, with 14 bases between them. Germline V lookup: CDR1 LGHNA, CDR2 YSLEER. The CDR3 totals 17 residues. The CDR3 loop reads CASSHYSTGTGANVLTF. For the CDR3, the DNA is TGCGCCAGCAGCCACTACTCGACAGGAACTGGGGCCAACGTCCTGACTTTC.

Points on this clone: The identical CDR3 is also encoded by other nucleotide sequences in the sample. The V gene is TRBV5-6, the J gene TRBJ2-7, with D tentatively TRBD1 (5 bases). The CDR3 runs to 14 residues. Trimming pared 0 bases from V and 3 bases from J, leaving 10 bases between. Germline CDR1 and CDR2: SGHDT and YYEEEE. CDR3 sequence (DNA): TGTGCCAGCAGCTTGGGGCAGGGTGGCTACGAGCAGTACGTC. Translation: CASSLGQGGYEQYV.

The chain employs TRBV27 and TRBJ2-2; 7 bases are shared with TRBD1. V lost 6 bases, J lost 0 bases, and 4 bases stayed unmatched. CDR3 length: 15 amino acids. Germline V gene lookup returns CDR1 MNHEY and CDR2 SMNVEV (reference sequence). The CDR3 DNA reads TGTGCCAGCAGCCCTACAGGGGCGAACACCGGGGAGCTGTTTTTT. Residues: CASSPTGANTGELFF.

The chain carries TRBV4-1 and TRBJ1-2; 10 bases map to TRBD1. Looked up from germline, CDR1 is MGHRA and CDR2 is YSYEKL. J lost 1 base, V lost 2 bases, and 4 bases had no gene match. This CDR3 region has 16 residues. For the CDR3, the DNA is TGCGCCAGCAGCCAACCGAGGACAGGGGGTAACTATGGCTACACCTTC. It encodes CASSQPRTGGNYGYTF.

This clone rates as medium-sized. The chain employs TRBV6-4 and TRBJ2-7; a weak D match, TRBD2 (6 bases). The CDR3 has 15 amino acids. Trimming took off 3 bases at V and 5 bases at J, with 17 bases between the two ends. Germline V gene lookup returns CDR1 MRHNA and CDR2 SNTAGT. The CDR3 region is CASSEEAGGRHEQYF. The CDR3 nucleotides read TGTGCCAGCAGTGAAGAAGCCGGAGGGCGACACGAGCAGTACTTC.

The rearrangement uses TRBV20-1 and TRBJ2-3, with 8 positions matching TRBD1. After removal of 5 bases from V and 10 bases from J, the junction contained 5 bases not matched to a gene. Germline lookup yields CDR1 DFQATT and CDR2 SNEGSKA (reference sequence). The CDR3 totals 11 residues. The CDR3 region is CSASRDRSQYF. CDR3 bases: TGCAGTGCTTCCCGGGACAGGTCGCAGTATTTT.

The chain carries TRBV6-2 or TRBV6-3 and TRBJ2-7, with D hard to call. This CDR3 region has 13 residues. Trimming took off 4 bases at V and 1 base at J, with 8 bases between the two ends. The germline gives CDR1 MNHEY, CDR2 SVGEGT. The CDR3: CASSSTRSYEQYF. CDR3 nucleotide sequence: TGTGCCAGCAGTTCCACGAGGTCCTACGAGCAGTACTTC.

The chain couples TRBV11-2 to TRBJ2-5; D unclear. CDR1 is SGHAT, CDR2 FQNNGV, per germline. V was clipped by 1 base and J by 2 bases, with 8 bases between them. The CDR3 is 14 amino acids. The CDR3 here is CASSLVWLQETQYF. The CDR3 DNA is TGTGCCAGCAGCTTAGTCTGGCTTCAAGAGACCCAGTACTTC.

The chain combines TRBV24-1 with TRBJ1-5; weak D call: TRBD1 (5 bases). Trimming shortened V by 3 bases and J by 0 bases, and 14 bases separated the two germline ends. Germline CDR1 KGHDR, CDR2 SFDVKD. The CDR3 contains 17 residues. The CDR3 reads CATSDPGHLYSNQPQHF. The CDR3, as DNA: TGTGCCACCAGTGATCCTGGACACCTATATAGCAATCAGCCCCAGCATTTT.

V is TRBV7-3 and J is TRBJ1-2; D unresolved. Trimming cost V 5 bases and J 1 base, with 17 bases left between them. The CDR3 contains 16 residues. Germline CDR1 reads SGHTA; CDR2 reads FQGTGA. This chain's CDR3 is CASSPYASANNYGYTF. CDR3 nucleotides: TGTGCCAGCAGCCCCTACGCAAGCGCGAATAACTATGGCTACACCTTC.

This rearrangement joins TRBV21-1 to TRBJ2-3. TRBV21-1 is a known pseudogene. The CDR3 is 15 residues long. The DNA for the CDR3 is TGTGCCAGCAGCAAAGGTGCAAGGCGCACAGATACGCAGTATTTT. This encodes CASSKGARRTDTQYF.

This clone was detected only a few times. The CDR3 protein is CASSRDGSSGNTIYF. In DNA, the CDR3 is TGTGCCAGCAGCCGCGACGGGTCCTCTGGAAACACCATATATTTT. V gene TRBV6-2 or TRBV6-3 combines with J gene TRBJ1-3; D gene unclear. From germline, CDR1 is MNHEY and CDR2 SVGEGT. This CDR3 is 15 amino acids long. V dropped 6 bases and J dropped 0 bases, with 12 bases sitting between them.